The clone carrying this T cell receptor (beta chain) was seen a few times. This sample was taken from a study of cytomegalovirus exposure and HLA in healthy donors. The CDR3 covers 14 residues. Germline values: CDR1 SGHVS, CDR2 FQNEAQ. V lost 3 bases, J lost 6 bases, and 14 bases lay in between. Sequencing used immunoSEQ multiplex PCR; TCRdb keeps in-frame clones, though not all of them. The sample records about 110,000 clones, 88% being singletons. The receptor was isolated from a young woman in good health and CMV-seronegative. Sequenced sample: PBMCs. The chain has TRBV7-8 and TRBJ1-2; tentatively, D is TRBD1 (5 bases). CDR3 in DNA: TGTGCCAGCAGCTTCCAGGGCGCGGGGAATGGCTACACCTTC. Translated: CASSFQGAGNGYTF.